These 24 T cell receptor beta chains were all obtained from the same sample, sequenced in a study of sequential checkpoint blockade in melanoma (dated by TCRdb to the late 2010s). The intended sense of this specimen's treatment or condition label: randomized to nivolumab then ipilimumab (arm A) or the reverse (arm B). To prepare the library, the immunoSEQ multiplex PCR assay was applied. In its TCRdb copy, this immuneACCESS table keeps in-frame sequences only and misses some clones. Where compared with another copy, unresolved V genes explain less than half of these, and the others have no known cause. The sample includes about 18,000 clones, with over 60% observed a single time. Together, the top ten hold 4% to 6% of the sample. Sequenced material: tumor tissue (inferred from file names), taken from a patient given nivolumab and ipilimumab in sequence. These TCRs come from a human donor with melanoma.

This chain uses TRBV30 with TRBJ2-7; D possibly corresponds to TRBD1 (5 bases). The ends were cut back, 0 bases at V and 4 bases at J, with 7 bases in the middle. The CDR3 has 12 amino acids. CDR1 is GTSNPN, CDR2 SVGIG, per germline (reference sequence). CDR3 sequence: CAWSVGAYEQYF. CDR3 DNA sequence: TGTGCCTGGAGTGTAGGGGCGTACGAGCAGTACTTC.

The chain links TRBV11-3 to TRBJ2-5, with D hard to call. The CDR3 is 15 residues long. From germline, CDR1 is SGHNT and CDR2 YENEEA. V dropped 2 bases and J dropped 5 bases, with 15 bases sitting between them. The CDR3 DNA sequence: TGTGCCAGCAGCTTAATGGGAACCGCCGGCGAGACCCAGTACTTC. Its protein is CASSLMGTAGETQYF.

In DNA form, the CDR3 reads TGTGCCTGGAGTGTAACTCCCCGGGGGACGGGTGGTACTGAAGCTTTCTTT. Its translation: CAWSVTPRGTGGTEAFF. This chain connects TRBV30 to TRBJ1-1; D may be TRBD1 (5 bases). CDR1 and CDR2 (germline): GTSNPN, SVGIG (reference sequence). V shed 0 bases and J shed 5 bases, with 22 bases lying between them. CDR3 length equals 17 residues. The whole variable domain, remainder taken from reference TRBV30 and TRBJ1-1, is SQTIHQWPATLVQPVGSPLSLECTVEGTSNPNLYWYRQAAGRGLQLLFYSVGIGQISSEVPQNLSASRPQDRQFILSSKKLLLSDSGFYLCAWSVTPRGTGGTEAFFGQGTRLTVV.

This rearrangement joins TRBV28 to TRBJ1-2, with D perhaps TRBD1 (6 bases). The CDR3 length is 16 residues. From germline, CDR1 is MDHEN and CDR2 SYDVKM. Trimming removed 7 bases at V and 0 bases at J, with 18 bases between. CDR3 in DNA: TGTGCCAGCACCTTATCTTCAACAGGGTCTAACTATGGCTACACCTTC. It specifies CASTLSSTGSNYGYTF.

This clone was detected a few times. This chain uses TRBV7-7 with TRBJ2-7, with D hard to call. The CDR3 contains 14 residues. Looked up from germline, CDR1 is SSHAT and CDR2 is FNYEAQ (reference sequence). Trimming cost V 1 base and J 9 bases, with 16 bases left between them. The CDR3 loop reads CASSLVRALPGQYF. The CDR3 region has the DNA TGTGCCAGCAGCTTAGTGAGAGCCCTACCCGGGCAGTACTTC.

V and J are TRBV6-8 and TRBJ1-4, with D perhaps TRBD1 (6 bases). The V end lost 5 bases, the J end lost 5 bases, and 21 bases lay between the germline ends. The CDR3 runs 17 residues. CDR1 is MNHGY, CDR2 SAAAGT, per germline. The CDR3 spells CASSAYTGHGVNEKLFF. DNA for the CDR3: TGTGCCAGCAGTGCCTATACAGGGCACGGGGTGAATGAAAAACTGTTTTTT.

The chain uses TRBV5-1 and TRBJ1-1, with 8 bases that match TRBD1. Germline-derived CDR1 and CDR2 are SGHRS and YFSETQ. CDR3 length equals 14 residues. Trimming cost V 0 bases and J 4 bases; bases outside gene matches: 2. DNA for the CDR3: TGCGCCAGCAGCTTGGATACAGGGGGCACTGAAGCTTTCTTT. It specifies CASSLDTGGTEAFF.

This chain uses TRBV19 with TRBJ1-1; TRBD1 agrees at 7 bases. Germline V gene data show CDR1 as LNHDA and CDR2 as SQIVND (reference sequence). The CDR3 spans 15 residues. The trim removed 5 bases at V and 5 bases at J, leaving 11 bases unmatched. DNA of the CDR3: TGTGCCAGTAGTCAAGGCCAGGGACAGCTTACTGAAGCTTTCTTT. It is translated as CASSQGQGQLTEAFF.

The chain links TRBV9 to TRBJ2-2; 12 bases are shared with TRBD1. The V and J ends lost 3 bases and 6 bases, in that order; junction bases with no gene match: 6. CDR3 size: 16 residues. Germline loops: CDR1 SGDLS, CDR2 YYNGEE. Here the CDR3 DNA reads TGTGCCAGCAGCGAGCCGGGACAGGGGGCGCCCGGGGAGCTGTTTTTT. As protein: CASSEPGQGAPGELFF.

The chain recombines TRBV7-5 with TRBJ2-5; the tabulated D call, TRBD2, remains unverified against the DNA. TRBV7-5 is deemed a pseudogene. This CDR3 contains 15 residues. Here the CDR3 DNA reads TGTGCCAGCAGCCAACGACTAGCGGGGGAAGAGACCCAGTACTTC. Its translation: CASSQRLAGEETQYF.

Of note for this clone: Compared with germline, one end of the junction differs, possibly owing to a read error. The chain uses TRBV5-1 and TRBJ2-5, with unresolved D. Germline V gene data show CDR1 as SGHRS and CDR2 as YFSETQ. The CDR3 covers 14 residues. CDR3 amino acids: CASSSRATKEAQYF. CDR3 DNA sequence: TGCGCCAGCAGCTCTAGGGCTACAAAAGAGGCCCAGTACTTC.

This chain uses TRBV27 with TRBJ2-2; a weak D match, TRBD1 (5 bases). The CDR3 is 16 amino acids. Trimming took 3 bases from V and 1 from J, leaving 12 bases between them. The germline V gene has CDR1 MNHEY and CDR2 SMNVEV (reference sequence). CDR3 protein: CASSFSNDRNTGELFF. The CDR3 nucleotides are TGTGCCAGCAGTTTCTCGAACGACAGGAACACCGGGGAGCTGTTTTTT.

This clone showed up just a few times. The CDR3 loop reads CATSFRTGNEKLFF. Here the CDR3 DNA reads TGTGCCACCAGCTTCAGGACAGGGAATGAAAAACTGTTTTTT. The chain couples TRBV15 to TRBJ1-4, with TRBD1 matching 8 bases. V trimming: 5 bases; J trimming: 5 bases; junction bases outside the gene matches: 4. The germline V gene has CDR1 LNHNV and CDR2 YYDKDF (reference sequence). This CDR3 is built from 14 residues.

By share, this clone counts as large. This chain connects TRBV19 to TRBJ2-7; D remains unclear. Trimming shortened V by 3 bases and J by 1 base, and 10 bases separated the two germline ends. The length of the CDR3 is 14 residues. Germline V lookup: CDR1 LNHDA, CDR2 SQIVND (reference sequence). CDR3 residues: CASSIGSLSYEQYF. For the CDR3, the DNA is TGTGCCAGTAGTATTGGTAGCTTATCCTACGAGCAGTACTTC.

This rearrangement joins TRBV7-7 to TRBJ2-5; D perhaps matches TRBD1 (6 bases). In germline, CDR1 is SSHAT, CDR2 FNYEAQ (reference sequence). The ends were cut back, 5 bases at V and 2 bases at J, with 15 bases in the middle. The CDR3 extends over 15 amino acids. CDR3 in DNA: TGTGCCAGCAGCCGGACAGAAGGGCTACAAGAGACCCAGTACTTC. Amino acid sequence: CASSRTEGLQETQYF.

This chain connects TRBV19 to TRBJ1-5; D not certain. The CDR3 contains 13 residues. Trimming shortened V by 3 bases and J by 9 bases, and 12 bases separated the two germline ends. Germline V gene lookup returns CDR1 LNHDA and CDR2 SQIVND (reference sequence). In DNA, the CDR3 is TGTGCCAGTAGTATCGCACGAGGAGGGCCCCAGCATTTT. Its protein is CASSIARGGPQHF.

DNA of the CDR3: TGCGCCAGCAGCCGCGGACTAGCGGGAGCCTTCGAGCAGTACTTC. It is translated as CASSRGLAGAFEQYF. The chain is built from TRBV1 and TRBJ2-7; the DNA was not compared with TRBD2, the D call given in the table. TRBV1 is given as a pseudogene. This CDR3 region has 15 residues.

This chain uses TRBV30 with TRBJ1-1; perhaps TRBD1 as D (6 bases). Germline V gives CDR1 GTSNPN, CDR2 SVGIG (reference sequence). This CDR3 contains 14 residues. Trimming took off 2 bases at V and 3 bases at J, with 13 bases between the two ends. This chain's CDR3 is CAWSPPPGDTEAFF. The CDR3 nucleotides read TGTGCCTGGAGTCCCCCCCCAGGGGACACTGAAGCTTTCTTT.

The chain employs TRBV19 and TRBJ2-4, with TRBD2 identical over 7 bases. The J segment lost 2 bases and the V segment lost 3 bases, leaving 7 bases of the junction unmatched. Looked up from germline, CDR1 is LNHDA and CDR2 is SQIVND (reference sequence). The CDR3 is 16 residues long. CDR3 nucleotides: TGTGCCAGTAGTATTATCGGGGAGGGAACCAAAAACATTCAGTACTTC. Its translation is CASSIIGEGTKNIQYF. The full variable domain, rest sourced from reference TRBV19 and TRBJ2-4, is DGGITQSPKYLFRKEGQNVTLSCEQNLNHDAMYWYRQDPGQGLRLIYYSQIVNDFQKGDIAEGYSVSREKKESFPLTVTSAQKNPTAFYLCASSIIGEGTKNIQYFGAGTRLSVL.

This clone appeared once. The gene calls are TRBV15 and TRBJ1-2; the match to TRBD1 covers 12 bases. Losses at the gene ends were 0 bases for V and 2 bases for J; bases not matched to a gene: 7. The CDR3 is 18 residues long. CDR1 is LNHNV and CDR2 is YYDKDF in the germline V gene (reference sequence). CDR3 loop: CATSRDQGQGARNYGYTF. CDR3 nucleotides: TGTGCCACCAGCAGAGACCAGGGACAGGGGGCGCGGAACTATGGCTACACCTTC.

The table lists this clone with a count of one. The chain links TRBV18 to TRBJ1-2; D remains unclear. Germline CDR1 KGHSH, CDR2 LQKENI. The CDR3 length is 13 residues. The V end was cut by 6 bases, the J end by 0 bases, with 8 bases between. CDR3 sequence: CASSDGANYGYTF. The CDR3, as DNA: TGTGCCAGCTCGGATGGCGCTAACTATGGCTACACCTTC.

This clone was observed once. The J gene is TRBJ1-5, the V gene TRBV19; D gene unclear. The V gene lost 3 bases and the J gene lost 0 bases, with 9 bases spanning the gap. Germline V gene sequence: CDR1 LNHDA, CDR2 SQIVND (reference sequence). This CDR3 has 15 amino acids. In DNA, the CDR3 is TGTGCCAGTAGTATGGTTTACAATAGCAATCAGCCCCAGCATTTT. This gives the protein CASSMVYNSNQPQHF.

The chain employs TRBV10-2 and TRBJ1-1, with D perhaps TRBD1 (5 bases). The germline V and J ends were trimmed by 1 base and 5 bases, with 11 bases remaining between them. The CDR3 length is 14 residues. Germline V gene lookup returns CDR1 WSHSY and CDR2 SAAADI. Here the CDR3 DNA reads TGCGCCAGCAGTGAGTATAGGGGTTCGACTGAAGCTTTCTTT. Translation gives CASSEYRGSTEAFF.

The CDR3 nucleotides read TGTGCCAGCAGCCGACAGGGAAGGGGACCTAATGAGCAGTTCTTC. This encodes CASSRQGRGPNEQFF. The chain links TRBV9 to TRBJ2-1, with 7 bases aligning to TRBD1. The CDR3 runs to 15 residues. J lost 7 bases, V lost 4 bases, and 11 bases had no gene match. Germline V gene lookup returns CDR1 SGDLS and CDR2 YYNGEE.